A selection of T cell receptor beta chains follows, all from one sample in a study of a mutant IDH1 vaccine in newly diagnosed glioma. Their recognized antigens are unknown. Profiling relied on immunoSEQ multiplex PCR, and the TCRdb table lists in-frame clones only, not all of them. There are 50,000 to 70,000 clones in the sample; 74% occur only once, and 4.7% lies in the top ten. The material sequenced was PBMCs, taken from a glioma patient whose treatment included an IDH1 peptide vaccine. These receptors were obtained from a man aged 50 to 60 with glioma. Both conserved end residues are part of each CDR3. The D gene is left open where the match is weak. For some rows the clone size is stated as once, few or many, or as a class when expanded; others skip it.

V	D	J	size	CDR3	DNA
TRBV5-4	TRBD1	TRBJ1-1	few	CASSLAGNRGEAFF	TGTGCCAGCAGCTTGGCGGGGAACAGGGGTGAAGCTTTCTTT
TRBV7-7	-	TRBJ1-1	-	CASSFNLNTEAFF	TGTGCTAGCAGCTTTAACCTGAACACTGAAGCTTTCTTT
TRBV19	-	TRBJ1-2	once	CASSIGRRDYGYTF	TGTGCCAGTAGTATTGGGAGGAGGGACTATGGCTACACCTTC
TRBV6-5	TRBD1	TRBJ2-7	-	CASSQDRTSYEQYF	TGTGCCAGCAGTCAGGACAGGACCTCCTACGAGCAGTACTTC
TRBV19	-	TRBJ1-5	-	CASSILGTNQPQHF	TGTGCCAGTAGTATATTGGGCACAAATCAGCCCCAGCATTTT
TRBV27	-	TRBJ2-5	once	CASSTRVRPGETQYF	TGTGCCAGCAGTACCCGGGTCCGCCCAGGAGAGACCCAGTACTTC
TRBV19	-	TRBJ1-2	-	CASSVSGEVNYGYTF	TGTGCCAGTAGTGTTTCAGGGGAGGTGAACTATGGCTACACCTTC
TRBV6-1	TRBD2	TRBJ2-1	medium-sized	CASSESGDPYNEQFF	TGTGCCAGCAGTGAAAGCGGGGACCCCTACAATGAGCAGTTCTTC
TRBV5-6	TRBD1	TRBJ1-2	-	CASSAGQTNYGYTF	TGTGCCAGCAGCGCGGGACAGACTAACTATGGCTACACCTTC
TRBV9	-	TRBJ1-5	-	CASTSGGGLNEPQHF	TGTGCCAGCACCTCCGGGGGTGGGCTTAACGAGCCCCAGCATTTT
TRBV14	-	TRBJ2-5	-	CASSFGLGSQETQYF	TGTGCCAGCAGCTTCGGGTTGGGCAGCCAAGAGACCCAGTACTTC
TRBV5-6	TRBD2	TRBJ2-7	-	CASSWEGRYEQYF	TGTGCCAGCAGCTGGGAGGGCCGGTACGAGCAGTACTTC
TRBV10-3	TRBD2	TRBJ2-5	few	CAISSRPGGEETQYF	TGTGCCATCAGCTCCAGACCGGGGGGAGAAGAGACCCAGTACTTC
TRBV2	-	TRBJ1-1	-	CASSVSENTEAFF	TGTGCCAGCAGTGTGTCAGAGAACACTGAAGCTTTCTTT
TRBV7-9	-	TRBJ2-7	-	CASSLGSQGLYEQYF	TGTGCCAGCAGCTTAGGTTCACAGGGTCTCTACGAGCAGTACTTC
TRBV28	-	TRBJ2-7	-	CASSTPGGGSSYEQYF	TGTGCCAGCAGCACCCCTGGGGGGGGCAGCTCCTACGAGCAGTACTTC
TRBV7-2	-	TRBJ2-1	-	CASSLRGPGTFPNEQFF	TGTGCCAGCAGTCTTAGGGGTCCAGGGACATTCCCCAATGAGCAGTTCTTC
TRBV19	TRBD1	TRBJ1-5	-	CASSIGTGGGNQPQHF	TGTGCCAGTAGTATCGGGACAGGGGGGGGCAATCAGCCCCAGCATTTT
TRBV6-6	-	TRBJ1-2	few	CASNQLTGSAGYTF	TGTGCCAGCAACCAACTCACAGGGTCAGCTGGCTACACCTTC
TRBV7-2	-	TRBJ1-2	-	CASSPKGGYGYTF	TGTGCCAGCAGCCCCAAGGGGGGCTATGGCTACACCTTC
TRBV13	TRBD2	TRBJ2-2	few	CASTYTGLAGGLAGELFF	TGTGCCAGCACCTACACGGGGCTAGCGGGGGGTTTGGCCGGGGAGCTGTTTTTT